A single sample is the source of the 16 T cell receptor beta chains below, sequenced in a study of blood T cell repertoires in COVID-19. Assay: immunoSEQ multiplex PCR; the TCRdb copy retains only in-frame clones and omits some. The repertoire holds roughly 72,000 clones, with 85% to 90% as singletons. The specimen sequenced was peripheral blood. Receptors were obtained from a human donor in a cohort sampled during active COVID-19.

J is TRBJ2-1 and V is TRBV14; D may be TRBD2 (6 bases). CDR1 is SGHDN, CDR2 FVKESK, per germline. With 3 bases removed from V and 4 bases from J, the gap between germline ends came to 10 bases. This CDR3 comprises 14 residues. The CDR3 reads CASSQRDSYNEQFF. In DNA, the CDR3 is TGTGCCAGCAGCCAGAGGGACTCTTACAATGAGCAGTTCTTC.

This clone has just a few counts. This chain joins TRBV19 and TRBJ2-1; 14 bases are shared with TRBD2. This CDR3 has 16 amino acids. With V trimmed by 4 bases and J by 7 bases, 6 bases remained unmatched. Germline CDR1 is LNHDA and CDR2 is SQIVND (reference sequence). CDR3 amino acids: CASSTRTSGRLNEQFF. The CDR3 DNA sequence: TGTGCCAGTAGTACCCGGACTAGCGGGAGGTTAAATGAGCAGTTCTTC.

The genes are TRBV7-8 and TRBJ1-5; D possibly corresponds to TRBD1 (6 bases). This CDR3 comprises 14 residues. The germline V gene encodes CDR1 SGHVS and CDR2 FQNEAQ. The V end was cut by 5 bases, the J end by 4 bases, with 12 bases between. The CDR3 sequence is CASSSRQENQPQHF. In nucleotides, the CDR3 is TGTGCCAGCAGCAGCAGACAGGAGAATCAGCCCCAGCATTTT.

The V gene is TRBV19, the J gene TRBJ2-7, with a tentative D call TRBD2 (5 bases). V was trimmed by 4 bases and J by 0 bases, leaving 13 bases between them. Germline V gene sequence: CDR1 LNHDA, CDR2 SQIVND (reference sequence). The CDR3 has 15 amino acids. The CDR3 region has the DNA TGTGCCAGTAGTAAAGAGGCTAGCATCTCCTACGAGCAGTACTTC. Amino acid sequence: CASSKEASISYEQYF.

In DNA, the CDR3 is TGTGCCAGCAGCGCCGGGACAGGGAGAGTAGATGGCTACACCTTC. Protein: CASSAGTGRVDGYTF. The chain carries TRBV9 and TRBJ1-2; 9 nucleotides line up with TRBD1. V shed 3 bases and J 6 bases; nucleotides not matched to a gene: 9. The CDR3 sequence is 15 residues long. The germline V gene encodes CDR1 SGDLS and CDR2 YYNGEE.

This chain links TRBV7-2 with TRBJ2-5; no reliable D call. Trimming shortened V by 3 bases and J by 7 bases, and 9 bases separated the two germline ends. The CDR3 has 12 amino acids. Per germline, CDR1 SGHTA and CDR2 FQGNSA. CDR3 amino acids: CASSFPSGTQYF. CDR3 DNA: TGTGCCAGCAGCTTCCCTTCGGGGACCCAGTACTTC.

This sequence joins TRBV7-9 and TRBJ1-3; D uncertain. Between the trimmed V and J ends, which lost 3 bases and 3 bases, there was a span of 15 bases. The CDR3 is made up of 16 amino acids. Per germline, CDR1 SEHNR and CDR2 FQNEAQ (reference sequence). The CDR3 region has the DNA TGTGCCAGCAGCTTTAGCGCGGTTTCCTTTGGAAACACCATATATTTT. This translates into CASSFSAVSFGNTIYF. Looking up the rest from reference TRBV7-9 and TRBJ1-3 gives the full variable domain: DTGVSQNPRHKITKRGQNVTFRCDPISEHNRLYWYRQTLGQGPEFLTYFQNEAQLEKSRLLSDRFSAERPKGSFSTLEIQRTEQGDSAMYLCASSFSAVSFGNTIYFGEGSWLTVV.

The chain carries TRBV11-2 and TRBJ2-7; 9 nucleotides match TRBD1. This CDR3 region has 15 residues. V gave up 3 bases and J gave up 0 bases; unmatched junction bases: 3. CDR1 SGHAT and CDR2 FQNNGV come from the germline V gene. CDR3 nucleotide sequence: TGTGCCAGCAGCTTCCGGGACAGGGTCTCCTACGAGCAGTACTTC. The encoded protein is CASSFRDRVSYEQYF.

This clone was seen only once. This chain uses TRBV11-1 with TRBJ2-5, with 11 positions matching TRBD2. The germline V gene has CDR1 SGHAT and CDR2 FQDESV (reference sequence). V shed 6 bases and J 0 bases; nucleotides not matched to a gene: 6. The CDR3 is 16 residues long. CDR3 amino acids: CASRSGTSGNQETQYF. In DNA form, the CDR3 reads TGTGCCAGCAGGTCCGGGACTAGCGGTAACCAAGAGACCCAGTACTTC.

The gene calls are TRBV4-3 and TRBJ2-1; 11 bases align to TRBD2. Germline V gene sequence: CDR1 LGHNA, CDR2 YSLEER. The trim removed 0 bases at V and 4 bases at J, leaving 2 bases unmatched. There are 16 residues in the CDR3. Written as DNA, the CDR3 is TGCGCCAGCAGCCAAGAACTAGCGGGGGCATACAATGAGCAGTTCTTC. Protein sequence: CASSQELAGAYNEQFF.

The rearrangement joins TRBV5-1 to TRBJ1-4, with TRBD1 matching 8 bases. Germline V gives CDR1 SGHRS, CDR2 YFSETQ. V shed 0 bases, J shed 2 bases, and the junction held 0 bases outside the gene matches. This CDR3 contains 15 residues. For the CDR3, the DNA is TGCGCCAGCAGCTTGGGGACAGGGACTAATGAAAAACTGTTTTTT. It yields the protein CASSLGTGTNEKLFF.

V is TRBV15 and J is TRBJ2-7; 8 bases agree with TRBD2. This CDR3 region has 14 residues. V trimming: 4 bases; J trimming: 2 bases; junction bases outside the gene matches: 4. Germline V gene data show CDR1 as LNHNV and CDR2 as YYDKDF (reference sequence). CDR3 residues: CATSNSGDPYEQYF. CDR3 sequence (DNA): TGTGCCACCAGCAATAGCGGGGACCCCTACGAGCAGTACTTC.

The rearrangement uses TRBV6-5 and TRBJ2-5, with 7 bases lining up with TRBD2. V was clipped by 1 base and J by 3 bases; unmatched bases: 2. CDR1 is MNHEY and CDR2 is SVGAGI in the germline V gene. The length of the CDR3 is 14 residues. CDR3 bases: TGTGCCAGCAGTTACTTCGGGGGGAAAGAGACCCAGTACTTC. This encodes CASSYFGGKETQYF.

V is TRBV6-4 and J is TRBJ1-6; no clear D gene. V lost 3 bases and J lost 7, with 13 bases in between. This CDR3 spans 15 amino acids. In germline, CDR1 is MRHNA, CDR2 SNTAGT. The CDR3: CASSDNPGRNSPLHF. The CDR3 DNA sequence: TGTGCCAGCAGTGATAATCCGGGAAGGAATTCACCCCTCCACTTT.

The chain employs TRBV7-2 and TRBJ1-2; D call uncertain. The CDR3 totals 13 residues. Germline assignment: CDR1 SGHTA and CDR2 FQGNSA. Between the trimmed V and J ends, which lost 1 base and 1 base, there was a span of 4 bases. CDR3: CASSLDYNYGYTF. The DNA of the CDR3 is TGTGCCAGCAGCTTAGACTATAACTATGGCTACACCTTC. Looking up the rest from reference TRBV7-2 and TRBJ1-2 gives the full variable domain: GAGVSQSPSNKVTEKGKDVELRCDPISGHTALYWYRQSLGQGLEFLIYFQGNSAPDKSGLPSDRFSAERTGGSVSTLTIQRTQQEDSAVYLCASSLDYNYGYTFGSGTRLTVV.

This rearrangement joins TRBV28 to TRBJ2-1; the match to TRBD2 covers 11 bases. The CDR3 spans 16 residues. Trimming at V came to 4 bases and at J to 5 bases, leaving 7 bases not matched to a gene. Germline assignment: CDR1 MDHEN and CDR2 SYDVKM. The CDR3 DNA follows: TGTGCCAGCAGTTCGTCTAGCGGGAGGTACGACAATGAGCAGTTCTTC. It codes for CASSSSSGRYDNEQFF.